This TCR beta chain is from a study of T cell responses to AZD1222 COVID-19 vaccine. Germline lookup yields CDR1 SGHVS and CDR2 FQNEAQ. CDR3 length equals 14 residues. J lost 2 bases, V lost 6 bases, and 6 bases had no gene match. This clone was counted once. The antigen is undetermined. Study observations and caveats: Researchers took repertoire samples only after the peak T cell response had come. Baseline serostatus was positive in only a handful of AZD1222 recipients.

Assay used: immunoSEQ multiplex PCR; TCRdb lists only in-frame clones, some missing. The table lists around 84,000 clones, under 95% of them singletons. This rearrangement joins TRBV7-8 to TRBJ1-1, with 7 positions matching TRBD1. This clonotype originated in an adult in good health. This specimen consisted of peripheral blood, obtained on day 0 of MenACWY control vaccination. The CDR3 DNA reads TGTGCCAGCAGATCCAGGGGGGATAACACTGAAGCTTTCTTT. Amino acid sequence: CASRSRGDNTEAFF.